The next 10 T cell receptor beta chains were all read from a single sample in a study of T cell repertoires in cytomegalovirus infection. Using its own MiXCR run on the reads, TCRdb lists one record per CDR3 protein. The profile shows roughly 230,000 distinct CDR3 sequences, about 17% of them singletons. Sequenced sample: CD8+ T cells from PBMCs. The receptors come from a human donor in good health (CMV status not recorded). Some clones in this sample may be carry-over from other donors' samples.

The table lists this clonotype with a few counts. The genes are TRBV20-1 and TRBJ2-1; 9 bases map to TRBD1. This CDR3 has 15 residues. Germline V gene lookup returns CDR1 DFQATT and CDR2 SNEGSKA (reference sequence). The ends lost 6 bases at V and 0 bases at J; junction bases unmatched: 6. The CDR3 is CSARDRVNSYNEQFF. The CDR3 bases are TGCAGTGCAAGGGACAGGGTCAACTCCTACAATGAGCAGTTCTTC.

The table lists this clonotype with a few counts. V usage is TRBV25-1 and J usage is TRBJ2-1, with 9 positions matching TRBD2. CDR3 length equals 15 residues. V dropped 4 bases and J dropped 8; count of bases not matched to a gene: 9. The germline V gene encodes CDR1 MGHDK and CDR2 SYGVNS. CDR3 coding DNA: TGTGCCAGCAGTGCGTTTGCGGGGGGGCCCTATGAGCAGTTCTTC. This sequence encodes CASSAFAGGPYEQFF. The whole variable domain, filled in from reference TRBV25-1 and TRBJ2-1, reads EADIYQTPRYLVIGTGKKITLECSQTMGHDKMYWYQQDPGMELHLIHYSYGVNSTEKGDLSSESTVSRIRTEHFPLTLESARPSHTSQYLCASSAFAGGPYEQFFGPGTRLTVL.

V and J are TRBV6-6 and TRBJ1-5, with no clear D. Germline values: CDR1 MNHNY, CDR2 SVGAGI (reference sequence). V was pared by 7 bases and J by 5 bases, with 15 bases between. The CDR3 length is 14 residues. CDR3 in amino acids: CASTFAILYQPQHF. The CDR3 nucleotides are TGTGCCAGCACCTTCGCGATTCTCTATCAGCCCCAGCATTTT.

The rearrangement links TRBV27 to TRBJ2-4; tentatively, D is TRBD1 (5 bases). The CDR3 extends over 15 amino acids. Trimming shortened V by 3 bases and J by 5 bases, and 14 bases separated the two germline ends. CDR1 and CDR2 (germline): MNHEY, SMNVEV (reference sequence). The CDR3 spells CASSFGAGVENIQYF. The CDR3 bases are TGTGCCAGCAGTTTTGGGGCAGGCGTGGAAAACATTCAGTACTTC.

This chain uses TRBV27 with TRBJ2-1, with TRBD2 as a possible D gene (6 bases). Germline values: CDR1 MNHEY, CDR2 SMNVEV (reference sequence). V lost 3 bases and J lost 5, with 11 bases in between. The CDR3 has 14 residues. CDR3 sequence reads: CASSLRDENNEQFF. The CDR3 DNA sequence: TGTGCCAGCAGTTTGCGGGACGAAAACAATGAGCAGTTCTTC.

The chain recombines TRBV20-1 with TRBJ2-7; no clear D. The CDR3 runs to 11 residues. Per the germline V gene, CDR1 is DFQATT and CDR2 is SNEGSKA (reference sequence). Trimming removed 2 bases from V and 6 bases from J, with 8 bases in between. This CDR3 reads CSARNPGEQYF. The CDR3 DNA sequence: TGCAGTGCTAGAAACCCGGGCGAGCAGTACTTC.

By proportion, this clonotype is large (0.1 to 1%). The chain links TRBV5-5 to TRBJ1-6; weak D call: TRBD1 (5 bases). Looked up from germline, CDR1 is SGHKS and CDR2 is YYEKEE (reference sequence). Between the trimmed V and J ends, which lost 5 bases and 10 bases, there was a span of 13 bases. This CDR3 spans 13 amino acids. The CDR3 nucleotides read TGTGCCAGCAGTGCAGGGTTAGGATCACCCCTCCACTTT. It yields the protein CASSAGLGSPLHF.

The chain links TRBV28 to TRBJ1-6; 7 nucleotides agree with TRBD1. Trimming took 6 bases from V and 7 from J; bases not matched to a gene: 3. The CDR3 contains 13 residues. Germline V gene lookup returns CDR1 MDHEN and CDR2 SYDVKM. The CDR3 sequence is CASRRDSNSPLHF. CDR3 nucleotide sequence: TGTGCCAGCAGAAGGGACAGCAATTCACCCCTCCACTTT.

This clonotype was seen at least ten times. This rearrangement joins TRBV27 to TRBJ1-5, with no clear D. This CDR3 has 14 amino acids. Germline V gene lookup returns CDR1 MNHEY and CDR2 SMNVEV (reference sequence). With 0 bases removed from V and 6 bases from J, the gap between germline ends came to 9 bases. The CDR3 DNA reads TGTGCCAGCAGTTTATCTTTCTCGGGTCAGCCCCAGCATTTT. This translates into CASSLSFSGQPQHF.

Ten or more counts support this clonotype. This chain uses TRBV12-3 or TRBV12-4 with TRBJ1-5; D not certain. CDR3 length: 13 residues. V lost 2 bases and J lost 7, with 9 bases in between. For the CDR3, the DNA is TGTGCCAGCAGTTTATGGGCAGACCAGCCCCAGCATTTT. As protein: CASSLWADQPQHF.